Below, 27 T cell receptor beta chains from the same sample are listed, as sequenced in a study of cytomegalovirus exposure and HLA in healthy donors. The PCR contained 60 Vbeta and 13 Jbeta primers. The table came from immunoSEQ multiplex PCR; TCRdb's copy has only in-frame clones and leaves some out. This repertoire shows approximately 190,000 clones, roughly 90% found once; its top ten account for less than 1.3%. Material for sequencing was PBMCs. The source of these receptors is a boy aged 2 to 10 in good health and CMV-seronegative.

The rearrangement uses TRBV5-6 and TRBJ2-7, with D unclear. The germline V gene encodes CDR1 SGHDT and CDR2 YYEEEE. Between the trimmed V and J ends, which lost 3 bases and 6 bases, there was a span of 19 bases. This CDR3 comprises 15 residues. CDR3 region: CASSSRVFPRLEQYF. The CDR3 DNA sequence: TGTGCCAGCAGCTCCCGGGTTTTCCCGCGGCTCGAGCAGTACTTC.

The chain employs TRBV5-8 and TRBJ1-2; 9 nucleotides match TRBD1. V shed 0 bases, J shed 9 bases, and the junction held 15 bases outside the gene matches. Germline values: CDR1 SGHTS, CDR2 YDEGEE. There are 17 residues in the CDR3. The CDR3 DNA reads as TGTGCCAGCAGCTTGGCTATTGGGACAGGGAAGGGCCACCGCTACACCTTC. It codes for CASSLAIGTGKGHRYTF. Based on the CDR3 plus reference TRBV5-8 and TRBJ1-2, the full variable domain is EAGVTQSPTHLIKTRGQQATLRCSPISGHTSVYWYQQALGLGLQFLLWYDEGEERNRGNFPPRFSGRQFPNYSSELNVNALELEDSALYLCASSLAIGTGKGHRYTFGSGTRLTVV.

V usage is TRBV4-1 and J usage is TRBJ2-5; no firm D call. Germline lookup yields CDR1 MGHRA and CDR2 YSYEKL. The CDR3 is 12 residues long. V was pared by 2 bases and J by 4 bases, with 5 bases between. This CDR3 reads CASSQTGETQYF. The CDR3, as DNA: TGCGCCAGCAGCCAAACCGGAGAGACCCAGTACTTC.

This sequence joins TRBV5-1 and TRBJ1-2, with 10 bases identical to TRBD1. In germline, CDR1 is SGHRS, CDR2 YFSETQ. The length of the CDR3 is 14 residues. The V and J ends lost 0 bases and 5 bases, in that order; junction bases with no gene match: 1. The CDR3 DNA is TGCGCCAGCAGCTTGGGGACAGGGGGATATGGCTACACCTTC. This encodes CASSLGTGGYGYTF.

This chain connects TRBV2 to TRBJ1-5, with D maybe TRBD1 (5 bases). This CDR3 is 16 amino acids long. Germline V lookup: CDR1 SNHLY, CDR2 FYNNEI. V was clipped by 6 bases and J by 4 bases, with 19 bases between them. The CDR3 region is CASSDVREGLNQPQHF. Here the CDR3 DNA reads TGTGCCAGCAGCGACGTCAGGGAGGGGCTGAATCAGCCCCAGCATTTT.

The V call is TRBV11-3, the J call TRBJ2-3, with D unresolved. Trimming took off 5 bases at V and 4 bases at J, with 10 bases between the two ends. The CDR3 contains 13 residues. Germline V gene lookup returns CDR1 SGHNT and CDR2 YENEEA. CDR3 residues: CASSRDTSDTQYF. In DNA, the CDR3 is TGTGCCAGCAGCCGCGATACTTCAGATACGCAGTATTTT.

This rearrangement joins TRBV28 to TRBJ2-1, with a possible D match to TRBD2 (5 bases). CDR1 and CDR2 (germline): MDHEN, SYDVKM. This CDR3 contains 16 residues. V shed 4 bases and J shed 8 bases, with 21 bases lying between them. The DNA for the CDR3 is TGTGCCAGCAGTTCCTCTGAACGGGGTCCTTTCGATGAGCAGTTCTTC. It yields the protein CASSSSERGPFDEQFF.

V and J are TRBV29-1 and TRBJ1-5; possible D gene TRBD1, 6 bases. The germline V and J ends were trimmed by 7 bases and 4 bases, with 14 bases remaining between them. Per the germline V gene, CDR1 is SQVTM and CDR2 is ANQGSEA. The CDR3 is 13 residues long. The CDR3, as DNA: TGCAGCGCCTTACCGCAGGGGAATCAGCCCCAGCATTTT. This codes for CSALPQGNQPQHF.

The rearrangement uses TRBV5-6 and TRBJ1-2, with D hard to call. Per the germline V gene, CDR1 is SGHDT and CDR2 is YYEEEE. CDR3 size: 13 residues. The ends were cut back, 4 bases at V and 0 bases at J, with 7 bases in the middle. The CDR3 nucleotides are TGTGCCAGCAGCGCGGGAGCTAACTATGGCTACACCTTC. As protein: CASSAGANYGYTF.

The chain carries TRBV6-1 and TRBJ2-3; tentative D call: TRBD2 (6 bases). The CDR3 covers 15 residues. From germline, CDR1 is MNHNS and CDR2 SASEGT. V lost 6 bases, J lost 3 bases, and 16 bases lay in between. For the CDR3, the DNA is TGTGCCAGCAGGTGGGGGGAAGGCACAACAGATACGCAGTATTTT. Residues: CASRWGEGTTDTQYF.

The DNA of the CDR3 is TGTGCCAGCAGCTTAGGACAGCCAAGCTCCTACGAGCAGTACTTC. It is translated as CASSLGQPSSYEQYF. This rearrangement joins TRBV11-3 to TRBJ2-7; TRBD1 is a possible D gene (5 bases). The CDR3 totals 15 residues. Looked up from germline, CDR1 is SGHNT and CDR2 is YENEEA. Trimming pared 1 base from V and 0 bases from J, leaving 10 bases between.

This sequence joins TRBV14 and TRBJ2-1; weak D call: TRBD2 (6 bases). The CDR3 runs 15 residues. Germline-derived CDR1 and CDR2 are SGHDN and FVKESK. V dropped 2 bases and J dropped 4 bases, with 12 bases sitting between them. DNA of the CDR3: TGTGCCAGCAGCCAAATGGCGGGGACGTACAATGAGCAGTTCTTC. The encoded protein is CASSQMAGTYNEQFF.

This chain connects TRBV6-1 to TRBJ2-3; TRBD2 is a possible D gene (6 bases). Germline V gene lookup returns CDR1 MNHNS and CDR2 SASEGT. V shed 0 bases and J shed 1 base, with 11 bases lying between them. CDR3 size: 16 residues. CDR3 region: CASSEAQGGGTDTQYF. CDR3 nucleotide sequence: TGTGCCAGCAGTGAAGCGCAGGGCGGGGGCACAGATACGCAGTATTTT.

With respect to this clone: Since no conserved phenylalanine or tryptophan closes the CDR3, a read error is the likely cause. This sequence joins TRBV6-5 and TRBJ1-2, with D possibly being TRBD1 (6 bases). The CDR3 contains 16 residues. Trimming left V 0 bases short and J 0 bases short, with 11 bases between. The germline V gene encodes CDR1 MNHEY and CDR2 SVGAGI. In DNA, the CDR3 is TGTGCCAGCAGTTACTCGACAGGTTTGGCTAACTATGGCTACACCCTC. It is translated as CASSYSTGLANYGYTL.

V usage is TRBV9 and J usage is TRBJ2-5; weak D call: TRBD1 (7 bases). The CDR3 covers 12 residues. Germline V lookup: CDR1 SGDLS, CDR2 YYNGEE. Trimming removed 7 bases from V and 5 bases from J, with 12 bases in between. DNA for the CDR3: TGTGCCAGCCAGGGGGAGGAGGAGACCCAGTACTTC. The encoded protein is CASQGEEETQYF.

CDR3 coding DNA: TGTGCCAGCAGCCCTCAGGGCACTGAAGCTTTCTTT. This encodes CASSPQGTEAFF. The chain joins TRBV7-2 to TRBJ1-1; tentatively, D is TRBD1 (5 bases). CDR1 SGHTA and CDR2 FQGNSA come from the germline V gene. The CDR3 runs to 12 residues. With 5 bases removed from V and 4 bases from J, the gap between germline ends came to 8 bases.

This chain joins TRBV18 and TRBJ2-3, with D unclear. The V gene lost 3 bases and the J gene lost 3 bases, with 13 bases spanning the gap. The CDR3 loop spans 15 amino acids. CDR1 and CDR2 (germline): KGHSH, LQKENI. CDR3 bases: TGTGCCAGCTCACCTAGAATGGTGGAGACAGATACGCAGTATTTT. It yields the protein CASSPRMVETDTQYF.

Notes on this clone: The same CDR3 can be traced to other DNA sequences in this sample. V is TRBV9 and J is TRBJ1-4; D perhaps matches TRBD1 (6 bases). Trimming pared 3 bases from V and 8 bases from J, leaving 11 bases between. The CDR3 covers 13 residues. Germline CDR1 reads SGDLS; CDR2 reads YYNGEE. CDR3: CASSGAGEEKLFF. For the CDR3, the DNA is TGTGCCAGCAGCGGGGCAGGGGAAGAAAAACTGTTTTTT. Combining the CDR3 with reference TRBV9 and TRBJ1-4 gives the whole variable domain DSGVTQTPKHLITATGQRVTLRCSPRSGDLSVYWYQQSLDQGLQFLIQYYNGEERAKGNILERFSAQQFPDLHSELNLSSLELGDSALYFCASSGAGEEKLFFGSGTQLSVL.

The chain uses TRBV2 and TRBJ1-2, with 9 positions matching TRBD1. V was clipped by 1 base and J by 4 bases; unmatched bases: 10. The germline V gene has CDR1 SNHLY and CDR2 FYNNEI. This CDR3 is built from 17 residues. CDR3 coding DNA: TGTGCCAGCAGTGAAGGGTCCGGACAGGGGCTCGGCTATGGCTACACCTTC. Residues: CASSEGSGQGLGYGYTF.

This rearrangement joins TRBV5-6 to TRBJ2-5; D might be TRBD2 (6 bases). Germline assignment: CDR1 SGHDT and CDR2 YYEEEE. The CDR3 has 15 amino acids. Trimming shortened V by 2 bases and J by 0 bases, and 11 bases separated the two germline ends. This chain's CDR3 is CASSFFGGDQETQYF. The DNA for the CDR3 is TGTGCCAGCAGCTTTTTCGGGGGAGACCAAGAGACCCAGTACTTC.

This clone was seen only once. The chain recombines TRBV5-1 with TRBJ2-5; 8 nucleotides line up with TRBD2. The last part of the DNA fits TRBJ2-7 better; the J call may be wrong. Germline V gives CDR1 SGHRS, CDR2 YFSETQ. The CDR3 runs 14 residues. DNA for the CDR3: TGCGCCAGCAGCCTACGACTAGCGCGTTACGAGCAGTACTTC. Translation gives CASSLRLARYEQYF.

This CDR3 is CASSQGTQGWPYGYTF. In DNA, the CDR3 is TGCGCCAGCAGCCAAGGAACTCAGGGGTGGCCCTATGGCTACACCTTC. The chain carries TRBV4-1 and TRBJ1-2; a weak D match, TRBD1 (6 bases). V was shortened by 1 base and J by 4 bases, with 16 bases between the two germline ends. The CDR3 is 16 amino acids. Per germline, CDR1 MGHRA and CDR2 YSYEKL.

J is TRBJ2-5 and V is TRBV5-1, with a weak D call TRBD1 (5 bases). CDR1 is SGHRS, CDR2 YFSETQ, per germline. The CDR3 has 13 amino acids. Trimming took off 2 bases at V and 5 bases at J, with 10 bases between the two ends. The CDR3 is CASSFLAGETQYF. The CDR3 DNA sequence: TGCGCCAGCAGCTTTTTGGCAGGGGAGACCCAGTACTTC.

CDR3 in amino acids: CASSPEPGVAGNNEQFF. The CDR3 nucleotides are TGTGCCAGCAGCCCTGAACCCGGGGTAGCGGGGAACAATGAGCAGTTCTTC. The chain uses TRBV9 and TRBJ2-1, with 8 bases lining up with TRBD2. The V segment lost 4 bases and the J segment 5 bases; nucleotides outside the gene matches: 14. CDR1 and CDR2 from the germline V gene are SGDLS and YYNGEE. This CDR3 has 17 residues.

J is TRBJ2-7 and V is TRBV30; D is possibly TRBD1 (5 bases). This CDR3 comprises 11 residues. Germline V lookup: CDR1 GTSNPN, CDR2 SVGIG (reference sequence). Between the trimmed V and J ends, which lost 5 bases and 5 bases, there was a span of 10 bases. For the CDR3, the DNA is TGTGCCTGGCAGGGATTCGACGAGCAGTACTTC. This translates into CAWQGFDEQYF.

V and J are TRBV28 and TRBJ1-2, with a weak D call TRBD1 (5 bases). CDR3 size: 14 residues. V lost 2 bases, J lost 5 bases, and 12 bases lay in between. Looked up from germline, CDR1 is MDHEN and CDR2 is SYDVKM. The DNA for the CDR3 is TGTGCCAGCAGTTTAGGCAGGGTAGGTTATGGCTACACCTTC. It encodes CASSLGRVGYGYTF.

V and J are TRBV7-9 and TRBJ2-7; 8 nucleotides align to TRBD1. This CDR3 has 15 amino acids. V lost 5 bases and J lost 6; bases outside the gene matches: 12. Per germline, CDR1 SEHNR and CDR2 FQNEAQ (reference sequence). The CDR3 DNA reads TGTGCCAGCAGCCCGCAGACAGGGGTGGTTCTCGAGCAGTACTTC. As protein: CASSPQTGVVLEQYF.